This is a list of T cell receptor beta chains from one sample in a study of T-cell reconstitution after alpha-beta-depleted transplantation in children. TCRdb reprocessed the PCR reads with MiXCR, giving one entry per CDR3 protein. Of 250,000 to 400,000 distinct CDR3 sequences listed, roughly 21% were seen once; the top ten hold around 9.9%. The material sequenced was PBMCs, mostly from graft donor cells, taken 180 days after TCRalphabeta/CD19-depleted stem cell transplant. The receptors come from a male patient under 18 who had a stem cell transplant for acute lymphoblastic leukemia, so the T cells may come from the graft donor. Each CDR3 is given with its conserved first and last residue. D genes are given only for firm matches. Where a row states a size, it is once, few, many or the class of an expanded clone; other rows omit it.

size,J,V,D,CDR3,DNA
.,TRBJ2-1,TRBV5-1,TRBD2,CASSFLADHNEQFF,TGCGCCAGCAGCTTCCTAGCGGACCACAATGAGCAGTTCTTC
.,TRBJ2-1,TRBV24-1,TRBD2,CATSDVSLREGYNEQFF,TGTGCCACCAGTGACGTGAGTTTGCGGGAGGGTTACAATGAGCAGTTCTTC
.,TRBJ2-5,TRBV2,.,CASSEEGQGKETQYF,TGTGCCAGCAGTGAAGAGGGGCAGGGGAAAGAGACCCAGTACTTC
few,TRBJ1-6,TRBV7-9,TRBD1,CASSLETGGNSPLHF,TGTGCCAGCAGCTTAGAGACAGGGGGGAATTCACCCCTCCACTTT
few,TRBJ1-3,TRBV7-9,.,CASTSQGAPSGNTIYF,TGTGCCAGCACCTCACAGGGAGCCCCTTCTGGAAACACCATATATTTT
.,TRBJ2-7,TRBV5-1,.,CASSFVVLGEQYF,TGCGCCAGCAGCTTTGTGGTTTTAGGCGAGCAGTACTTC
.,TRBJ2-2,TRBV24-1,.,CATSDFLETGELFF,TGTGCCACCAGTGATTTTTTAGAAACCGGGGAGCTGTTTTTT
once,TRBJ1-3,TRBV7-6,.,CASSLEPSSGNTIYF,TGTGCCAGCAGCTTAGAGCCGAGCTCTGGAAACACCATATATTTT
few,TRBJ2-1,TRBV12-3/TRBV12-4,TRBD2,CASRLAGGPNEQFF,TGTGCCAGCAGGCTAGCGGGAGGGCCGAATGAGCAGTTCTTC
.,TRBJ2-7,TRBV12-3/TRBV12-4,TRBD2,CASSKRLAGSYEQYF,TGTGCCAGCAGTAAACGACTAGCGGGATCCTACGAGCAGTACTTC
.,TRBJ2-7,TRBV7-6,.,CASSLRQVGSYEQYF,TGTGCCAGCAGCTTACGTCAGGTGGGCTCCTACGAGCAGTACTTC
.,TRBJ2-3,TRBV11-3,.,CASSLGSANTQYF,TGTGCCAGCAGCTTAGGGAGCGCGAATACGCAGTATTTT
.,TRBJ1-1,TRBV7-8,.,CASHGAGGSGTEAFF,TGTGCCAGCCATGGGGCGGGGGGGAGTGGTACTGAAGCTTTCTTT
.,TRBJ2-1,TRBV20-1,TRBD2,CSARGLARSYNEQFF,TGCAGTGCTAGAGGACTAGCCCGCTCCTACAATGAGCAGTTCTTC
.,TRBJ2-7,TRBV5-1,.,CASSLRVPFSSSYEQYF,TGCGCCAGCAGCTTGCGGGTCCCTTTTAGTAGCTCCTACGAGCAGTACTTC
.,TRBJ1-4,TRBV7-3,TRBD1,CASSGQVPLAGEKLFF,TGTGCCAGCAGCGGACAGGTACCGCTGGCCGGGGAAAAACTGTTTTTT
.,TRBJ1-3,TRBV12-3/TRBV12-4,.,CASSLAYPTAGIGDDYSGNTIYF,TGTGCCAGCAGTTTAGCGTATCCCACTGCAGGGATCGGCGATGACTACTCTGGAAACACCATATATTTT
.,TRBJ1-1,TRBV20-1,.,CSARDRPTEAFF,TGCAGTGCTAGAGATAGGCCCACTGAAGCTTTCTTT
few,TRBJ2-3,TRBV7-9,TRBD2,CASSLLAGGHTQYF,TGTGCCAGCAGCTTATTAGCGGGAGGGCATACGCAGTATTTT
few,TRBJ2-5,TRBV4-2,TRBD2,CASSQGTSGGSRETQYF,TGTGCCAGCAGCCAAGGAACTAGCGGGGGTTCGCGAGAGACCCAGTACTTC
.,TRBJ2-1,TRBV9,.,CASSVVGGPGVQFF,TGTGCCAGCAGCGTAGTTGGTGGGCCGGGGGTGCAGTTCTTC
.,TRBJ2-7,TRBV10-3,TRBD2,CAITTPRGGAYEQYF,TGTGCCATCACCACTCCCCGCGGGGGAGCCTACGAGCAGTACTTC
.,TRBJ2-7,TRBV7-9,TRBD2,CASSLERGGLYEQYF,TGTGCCAGCAGCTTAGAACGGGGGGGCCTCTACGAGCAGTACTTC
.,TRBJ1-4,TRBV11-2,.,CASSRGGNEKLFF,TGTGCCAGCAGCCGAGGGGGGAATGAAAAACTGTTTTTT
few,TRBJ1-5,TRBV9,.,CASSVGHSNQPQHF,TGTGCCAGCAGCGTAGGACACTCAAATCAGCCCCAGCATTTT
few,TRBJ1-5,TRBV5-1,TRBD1,CASSFVPGGDQPQHF,TGCGCCAGCAGCTTTGTTCCAGGGGGCGACCAGCCCCAGCATTTT
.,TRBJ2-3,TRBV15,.,CATSRDPGKSTQYF,TGTGCCACCAGCAGAGACCCCGGGAAGTCTACGCAGTATTTT
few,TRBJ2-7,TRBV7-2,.,CASSLTRQVSLEQYF,TGTGCCAGCAGCTTAACGAGACAGGTCTCGCTCGAGCAGTACTTC
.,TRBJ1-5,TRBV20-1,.,CSARRAVSNQPQHF,TGCAGTGCTAGAAGGGCGGTGAGCAATCAGCCCCAGCATTTT
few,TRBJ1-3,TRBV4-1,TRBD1,CASSRLTGGWNTIYF,TGCGCCAGCAGCCGCCTGACAGGGGGCTGGAACACCATATATTTT
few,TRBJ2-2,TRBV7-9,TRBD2,CASSLLAGGSSELFF,TGTGCCAGCAGCTTACTAGCGGGAGGGTCCTCAGAGCTGTTTTTT
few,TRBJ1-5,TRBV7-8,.,CASSFRGMKYSNQPQHF,TGTGCCAGCAGCTTCAGGGGAATGAAGTATAGCAATCAGCCCCAGCATTTT
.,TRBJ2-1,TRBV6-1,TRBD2,CASSRTRKGNEQFF,TGTGCCAGCAGCCGGACTAGAAAGGGGAATGAGCAGTTCTTC
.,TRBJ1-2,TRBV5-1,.,CASSLVTGGLDYGYTF,TGCGCCAGCAGCTTGGTTACTGGGGGCCTTGACTATGGCTACACCTTC
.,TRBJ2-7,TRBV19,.,CASSISHYEQYF,TGTGCCAGTAGTATATCCCACTACGAGCAGTACTTC
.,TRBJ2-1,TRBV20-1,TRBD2,CSAFPGLAEYNEQFF,TGCAGTGCTTTTCCGGGACTAGCGGAGTACAATGAGCAGTTCTTC
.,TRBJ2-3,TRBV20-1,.,CSARRPSAPDTQYF,TGCAGTGCTAGAAGGCCGTCGGCCCCAGATACGCAGTATTTT
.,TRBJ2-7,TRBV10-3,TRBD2,CATGTSGGSYEQYF,TGTGCCACCGGGACTAGCGGGGGAAGCTACGAGCAGTACTTC
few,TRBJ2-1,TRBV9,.,CASSVVGGGLYNEQFF,TGTGCCAGCAGCGTAGTAGGAGGGGGACTATATAATGAGCAGTTCTTC
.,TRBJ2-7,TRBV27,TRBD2,CASSLSREYYEQYF,TGTGCCAGCAGTTTATCGCGGGAGTACTACGAGCAGTACTTC
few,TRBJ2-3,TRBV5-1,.,CASSSTRSTDTQYF,TGCGCCAGCTCTTCTACTAGAAGCACAGATACGCAGTATTTT
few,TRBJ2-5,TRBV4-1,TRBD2,CASSQDKGRAEGETQYF,TGCGCCAGCAGCCAAGATAAGGGGAGGGCTGAGGGGGAGACCCAGTACTTC
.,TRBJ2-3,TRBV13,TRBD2,CASSLRLAGPSTDTQYF,TGTGCCAGCAGCTTACGATTAGCGGGCCCAAGCACAGATACGCAGTATTTT
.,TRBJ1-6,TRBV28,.,CASRPGTNSPLHF,TGTGCCAGCCGCCCGGGGACTAATTCACCCCTCCACTTT
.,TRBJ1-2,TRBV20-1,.,CSGGRGRGVYYGYTF,TGCTCTGGGGGCAGGGGCCGCGGGGTCTACTATGGCTACACCTTC
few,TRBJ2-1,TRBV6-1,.,CASSAGIVFSSYNEQFF,TGTGCCAGCAGTGCCGGGATTGTGTTTAGCTCCTACAATGAGCAGTTCTTC